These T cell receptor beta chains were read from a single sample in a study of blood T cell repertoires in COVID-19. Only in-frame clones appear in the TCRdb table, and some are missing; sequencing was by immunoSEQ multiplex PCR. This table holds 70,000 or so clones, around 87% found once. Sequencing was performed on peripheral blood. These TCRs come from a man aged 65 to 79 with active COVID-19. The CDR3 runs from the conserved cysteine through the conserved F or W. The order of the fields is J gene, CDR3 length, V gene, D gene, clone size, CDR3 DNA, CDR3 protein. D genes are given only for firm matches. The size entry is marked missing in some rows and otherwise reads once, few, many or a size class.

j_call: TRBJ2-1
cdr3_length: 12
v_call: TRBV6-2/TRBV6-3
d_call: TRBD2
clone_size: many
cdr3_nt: TGTGCCAGCAGTTACCCAGCGGGAGCGGGGTTCTTC
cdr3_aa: CASSYPAGAGFF

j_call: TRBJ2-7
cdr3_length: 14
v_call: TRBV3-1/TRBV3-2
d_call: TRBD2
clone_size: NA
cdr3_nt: TGTGCCAGCAGCCCCAGGACTAGCGGCTACGAGCAGTACTTC
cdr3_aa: CASSPRTSGYEQYF

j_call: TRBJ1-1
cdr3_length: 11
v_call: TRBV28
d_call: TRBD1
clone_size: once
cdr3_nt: TGTGCCAGCAAGGGGGCCACTGAAGCTTTCTTT
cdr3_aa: CASKGATEAFF

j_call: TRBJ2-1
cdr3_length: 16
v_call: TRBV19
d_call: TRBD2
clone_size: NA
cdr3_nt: TGTGCCAGTAGTATCACGGGCGGGGGGTCCTACAATGAGCAGTTCTTC
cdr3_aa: CASSITGGGSYNEQFF

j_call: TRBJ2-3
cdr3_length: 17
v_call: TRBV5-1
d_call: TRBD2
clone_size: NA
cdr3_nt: TGCGCCAGCAGCCCTCGCGCCTCACAGCGGGGGACAGATACGCAGTATTTT
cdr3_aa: CASSPRASQRGTDTQYF

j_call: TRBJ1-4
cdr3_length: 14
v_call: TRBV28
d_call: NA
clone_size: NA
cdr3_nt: TGTGCCAGCAGTCAGCGCTTGGCCCGGGAAAAACTGTTTTTT
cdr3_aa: CASSQRLAREKLFF

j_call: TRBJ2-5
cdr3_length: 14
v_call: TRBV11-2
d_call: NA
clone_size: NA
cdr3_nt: TGTGCCAGCAGCACCAGGACCCGGGGGGAGACCCAGTACTTC
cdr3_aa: CASSTRTRGETQYF

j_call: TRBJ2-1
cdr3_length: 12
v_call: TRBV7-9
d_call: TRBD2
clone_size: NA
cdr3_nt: TGTGCCAGCAGCCCCCTAGCGGGGCTAGGATTCTTC
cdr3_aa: CASSPLAGLGFF

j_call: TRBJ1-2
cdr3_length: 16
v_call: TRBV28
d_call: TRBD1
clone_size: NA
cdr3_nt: TGTGCCAGCAGTCCCCCCGGGACAGGGGGCTACTATGGCTACACCTTC
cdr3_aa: CASSPPGTGGYYGYTF

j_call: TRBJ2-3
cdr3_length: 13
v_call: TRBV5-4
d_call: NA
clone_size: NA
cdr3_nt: TGTGCCCTCACCGCAGGGCGCACAGATACGCAGTATTTT
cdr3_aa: CALTAGRTDTQYF

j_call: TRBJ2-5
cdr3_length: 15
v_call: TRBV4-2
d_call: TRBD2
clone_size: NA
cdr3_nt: TGTGCCAGCAGCCCAGGACTAGCGGACCAAGAGACCCAGTACTTC
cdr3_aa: CASSPGLADQETQYF